This T cell receptor (beta chain) was retrieved from a study of OX40 agonist ivuxolimab in advanced cancers. The wider study: At doses from 0.01 to 10 mg/kg, patients were given intravenous ivuxolimab every 2 weeks.

Unmatched junction bases numbered 5, after V lost 4 bases and J lost 5 bases. This CDR3 region has 14 residues. Germline CDR1 reads ENHRY; CDR2 reads SYGVKD. Profiled with immunoSEQ multiplex PCR; TCRdb holds only in-frame clones, not every one. The sample has about 61,000 clones, roughly four fifths seen once; the top ten hold around 3.4%. Whole-study results and caveats: People who partly responded at 0.1-3.0 mg/kg had some of the least clonal expansion seen. Undetermined was the antigen specificity of the expanded peripheral T cells.

Concerning this clone: Its matching antigen is unknown.

Material: CD4+ or CD8+ T cells sorted from blood, obtained in a trial of the OX40 agonist ivuxolimab. This sequence joins TRBV10-3 and TRBJ1-5; 7 nucleotides agree with TRBD1. The receptor was isolated from an adult with an advanced solid tumor such as melanoma, head and neck, liver or kidney cancer. The CDR3 DNA is TGTGCCATCAGTGGGGGGCAGGGGGATCAGCCCCAGCATTTT. Its translation: CAISGGQGDQPQHF.